This T cell receptor beta chain was sequenced in a study of blood T cell repertoires in COVID-19. The overall study: Sites across the United States, Italy and Spain contributed samples from acute and convalescent COVID-19. PBMCs, B-cell-depleted T cells, or T cells were the source of the cDNA or gDNA that made up the material.

Study processing details: Amplification with reference gene primers provided the estimates of nucleated cell counts. Some clones are missing from TCRdb's copy, which holds only in-frame ones; the method was immunoSEQ multiplex PCR. Clonal size and the V and J genes are those of that table, whereas D and trimming came from the DNA. The sample lists some 490,000 clones, roughly nine tenths seen once, with just over 8% in the top ten. Cohorts were assigned according to the clinical history that participants reported. The CDR3 has 16 residues. Losses at the gene ends were 4 bases for V and 5 bases for J; bases not matched to a gene: 12. Germline V gene sequence: CDR1 MNHNS, CDR2 SASEGT.

V and J are TRBV6-1 and TRBJ1-1; 8 bases align to TRBD1. The sequencing sample was made of PBMCs or T cells enriched from blood (not recorded which). The clonotype was recovered from a woman aged 60-75 years who had recovered from COVID-19. The CDR3 sequence: CASSVLPGQAGTEAFF. CDR3 coding DNA: TGTGCCAGCAGTGTACTCCCGGGACAGGCGGGTACTGAAGCTTTCTTT.